Below, 15 T cell receptor beta chains from the same sample are listed, as sequenced in a study of T cell responses to AZD1222 COVID-19 vaccine. Measured with immunoSEQ multiplex PCR; TCRdb has only the in-frame clones, and not every one. The sample contains about 63,000 clones, 80% to 90% of which appear only once. The source material was peripheral blood, sampled 28 days after the second AZD1222 dose. These receptors originate from an adult who received the AZD1222 COVID-19 vaccine.

For the CDR3, the DNA is TGTGCCATCAGTGCCAACCTCCGGACAGGGGCCAACTCATACGAGCAGTACTTC. Translated: CAISANLRTGANSYEQYF. V is TRBV10-3 and J is TRBJ2-7, with 9 bases that match TRBD1. The CDR3 runs to 18 residues. J was trimmed by 4 bases and V by 4 bases; bases with no gene match: 17. Germline-derived CDR1 and CDR2 are ENHRY and SYGVKD.

The rearrangement joins TRBV28 to TRBJ1-3; D is perhaps TRBD1 (6 bases). Germline V gene lookup returns CDR1 MDHEN and CDR2 SYDVKM. V gave up 3 bases and J gave up 0 bases, with 12 bases separating them. The CDR3 is 16 residues long. CDR3 sequence (DNA): TGTGCCAGCAGTTTTGACAGGCCGAGCTCTGGAAACACCATATATTTT. This encodes CASSFDRPSSGNTIYF.

The CDR3 protein is CASSLTSSAYEQYF. CDR3 in DNA: TGCGCCAGCAGCTTGACATCTTCTGCCTACGAGCAGTACTTC. The chain employs TRBV5-1 and TRBJ2-7; D remains ambiguous. The CDR3 loop spans 14 amino acids. V shed 1 base and J shed 2 bases, with 10 bases lying between them. Per germline, CDR1 SGHRS and CDR2 YFSETQ.

V and J are TRBV5-1 and TRBJ2-5; the D gene is possibly TRBD1 (5 bases). Germline V lookup: CDR1 SGHRS, CDR2 YFSETQ. With 7 bases removed from V and 2 bases from J, the gap between germline ends came to 18 bases. The CDR3 contains 15 residues. In nucleotides, the CDR3 is TGCGCCAGCCGTTGGGGCGGCACCGGTCAAGAGACCCAGTACTTC. Translated, it gives CASRWGGTGQETQYF.

This rearrangement joins TRBV5-1 to TRBJ2-1; the D is unclear. The V end was cut by 0 bases, the J end by 5 bases, with 6 bases between. CDR3 size: 13 residues. Germline loops: CDR1 SGHRS, CDR2 YFSETQ. The CDR3 loop reads CASSLASDNEQFF. CDR3 nucleotide sequence: TGCGCCAGCAGCTTGGCCTCAGACAATGAGCAGTTCTTC.

The chain employs TRBV5-1 and TRBJ1-3; 7 bases match TRBD1. This CDR3 is 16 amino acids long. V shed 0 bases, J shed 3 bases, and the junction held 6 bases outside the gene matches. Looked up from germline, CDR1 is SGHRS and CDR2 is YFSETQ. The CDR3 spells CASSLDGQAFGNTIYF. CDR3 bases: TGCGCCAGCAGCTTGGACGGACAGGCCTTTGGAAACACCATATATTTT.

The genes are TRBV29-1 and TRBJ2-2, with D possibly TRBD1 on 6 matching bases. V was shortened by 8 bases and J by 3 bases, with 10 bases between the two germline ends. Germline lookup yields CDR1 SQVTM and CDR2 ANQGSEA. The CDR3 totals 12 residues. In DNA, the CDR3 is TGCAGCACCTACAGGGACACCGGGGAGCTGTTTTTT. Protein product: CSTYRDTGELFF.

The CDR3 DNA reads as TGCAGCGCTGCGGACACCGCATACGAGCAGTACTTC. Amino acids: CSAADTAYEQYF. The chain links TRBV29-1 to TRBJ2-7, with TRBD1 as a possible D gene (5 bases). The germline V and J ends were trimmed by 7 bases and 4 bases, with 14 bases remaining between them. The CDR3 sequence is 12 residues long. The germline V gene has CDR1 SQVTM and CDR2 ANQGSEA.

This clone came up a few times. J is TRBJ2-7 and V is TRBV4-1, with D possibly called TRBD1 or TRBD2 (5 bases each). CDR1 is MGHRA, CDR2 YSYEKL, per germline. V was pared by 8 bases and J by 3 bases, with 11 bases between. The CDR3 runs 12 residues. CDR3 sequence reads: CASGDGYYEQYF. As DNA, the CDR3 is TGCGCCAGCGGGGACGGGTACTACGAGCAGTACTTC.

The chain couples TRBV11-2 to TRBJ1-1; D unresolved. The V gene's germline CDR1 is SGHAT and CDR2 FQNNGV. The ends were cut back, 3 bases at V and 5 bases at J, with 13 bases in the middle. This CDR3 has 14 amino acids. The CDR3: CASSLWGGGTEAFF. In nucleotides, the CDR3 is TGTGCCAGCAGCTTGTGGGGTGGCGGAACTGAAGCTTTCTTT. Variable domain in full (rest from reference TRBV11-2 and TRBJ1-1): EAGVAQSPRYKIIEKRQSVAFWCNPISGHATLYWYQQILGQGPKLLIQFQNNGVVDDSQLPKDRFSAERLKGVDSTLKIQPAKLEDSAVYLCASSLWGGGTEAFFGQGTRLTVV.

The chain has TRBV9 and TRBJ1-1; TRBD1 is a possible D gene (6 bases). The CDR3 consists of 15 residues. V was cut by 3 bases and J by 3 bases, with 15 bases left in between. Germline-derived CDR1 and CDR2 are SGDLS and YYNGEE. The CDR3 sequence: CASSALRGGDTEAFF. As DNA, the CDR3 is TGTGCCAGCAGCGCCCTTAGGGGGGGGGACACTGAAGCTTTCTTT.

This chain links TRBV7-6 with TRBJ1-1; 10 nucleotides line up with TRBD1. This CDR3 spans 15 amino acids. Germline loops: CDR1 SGHVS, CDR2 FNYEAQ. V lost 1 base and J lost 7; bases outside the gene matches: 6. CDR3 protein: CASSLEGTGDIEAFF. The CDR3 region has the DNA TGTGCCAGCAGCTTAGAAGGGACAGGGGATATTGAAGCTTTCTTT.

The genes are TRBV13 and TRBJ1-1; TRBD1 matches at 11 bases. Germline values: CDR1 PRHDT, CDR2 FYEKMQ (reference sequence). V was pared by 5 bases and J by 4 bases, with 6 bases of the junction left unmatched. This CDR3 has 15 residues. CDR3 loop: CASSPRGQGGTEAFF. CDR3 bases: TGTGCCAGCAGCCCCAGGGGACAGGGGGGCACTGAAGCTTTCTTT.

This chain links TRBV7-6 with TRBJ2-2; tentatively, D is TRBD1 (5 bases). CDR3 length: 16 amino acids. The V end was cut by 5 bases, the J end by 4 bases, with 17 bases between. Germline V CDR1 and CDR2: SGHVS, FNYEAQ. CDR3 nucleotides: TGTGCCAGCAGCCTGAGTAGGGGCTCGGGCACCGGGGAGCTGTTTTTT. Residues: CASSLSRGSGTGELFF.

The chain carries TRBV5-1 and TRBJ1-1; the D gene is possibly TRBD1 (5 bases). Germline CDR1 and CDR2: SGHRS and YFSETQ. Deletions cut 5 bases from V and 0 bases from J, with 20 bases between. The CDR3 runs to 17 residues. As DNA, the CDR3 is TGCGCCAGCAGTCCCCACAGAGGGGATGCAATGAACACTGAAGCTTTCTTT. This encodes CASSPHRGDAMNTEAFF.